The 21 T cell receptor beta chains listed next were all sequenced from one sample in a study of blood T cell repertoires in COVID-19. Assay used: immunoSEQ multiplex PCR; TCRdb lists only in-frame clones, some missing. The data contain about 220,000 clones, around four fifths of them singletons. The sample consisted of peripheral blood. All receptors come from a woman in her sixties or seventies who had recovered from COVID-19.

The chain employs TRBV5-1 and TRBJ1-1; the D is unclear. Trimming cost V 0 bases and J 0 bases, with 3 bases left between them. Looked up from germline, CDR1 is SGHRS and CDR2 is YFSETQ. This CDR3 has 13 amino acids. The CDR3 loop reads CASSLDMNTEAFF. The CDR3 coding sequence is TGCGCCAGCAGCTTGGATATGAACACTGAAGCTTTCTTT.

This clone was recorded only once. The V and J genes are TRBV29-1 and TRBJ1-2, with a weak D call TRBD1 (5 bases). Germline loops: CDR1 SQVTM, CDR2 ANQGSEA. The CDR3 is 11 residues long. The V end lost 4 bases, the J end lost 6 bases, and 9 bases lay between the germline ends. This chain's CDR3 is CSVAETDGYTF. The CDR3 DNA sequence: TGCAGCGTTGCCGAGACAGATGGCTACACCTTC.

This chain joins TRBV27 and TRBJ2-7, with TRBD1 identical over 9 bases. The CDR3 extends over 12 amino acids. Trimming at V came to 11 bases and at J to 6 bases, leaving 8 bases not matched to a gene. The germline CDR1 and CDR2 sequences are MNHEY and SMNVEV (reference sequence). The CDR3 region is CASGTGFREQYF. CDR3 bases: TGTGCCTCCGGGACAGGGTTTCGCGAGCAGTACTTC.

The chain links TRBV5-4 to TRBJ1-6; possibly TRBD1 for D (5 bases). There are 14 residues in the CDR3. Germline V gene data show CDR1 as SGHNT and CDR2 as YYREEE (reference sequence). V was cut by 1 base and J by 4 bases, with 6 bases left in between. The CDR3 DNA reads as TGTGCCAGCAGCTTGCAGGGTTATAATTCACCCCTCCACTTT. Translation gives CASSLQGYNSPLHF.

This clone showed up just once. The chain carries TRBV2 and TRBJ1-5; a possible D gene is TRBD1 (5 bases). Germline V CDR1 and CDR2: SNHLY, FYNNEI. V lost 7 bases and J 1 base, leaving 14 bases between the germline ends. CDR3 length: 15 residues. CDR3 residues: CASMTDRGSNQPQHF. The CDR3 DNA is TGTGCCAGCATGACCGACAGAGGAAGCAATCAGCCCCAGCATTTT.

This clone was picked up one time. The rearrangement uses TRBV18 and TRBJ1-2; D might be TRBD1 (6 bases). CDR1 KGHSH and CDR2 LQKENI come from the germline V gene. The CDR3 has 14 amino acids. V was cut by 3 bases and J by 1 base, with 9 bases left in between. The CDR3 sequence: CASSPGANNYGYTF. CDR3 nucleotide sequence: TGTGCCAGCTCACCGGGGGCAAATAACTATGGCTACACCTTC.

The chain has TRBV6-2 or TRBV6-3 and TRBJ2-5; 11 nucleotides align to TRBD2. This CDR3 contains 15 residues. Germline values: CDR1 MNHEY, CDR2 SVGEGT. J gave up 5 bases and V 5 bases, and 7 bases lay outside the gene matches. CDR3 nucleotides: TGTGCCAGCAGTCCCTTAGCGGGGGGGTTTGAGACCCAGTACTTC. Its translation: CASSPLAGGFETQYF.

This clone was seen a single time. The rearrangement links TRBV5-1 to TRBJ2-3; TRBD1 aligns across 10 bases. The V gene end was trimmed by 3 bases and the J gene end by 0 bases; junction bases not matched to a gene: 4. The V gene's germline CDR1 is SGHRS and CDR2 YFSETQ. The CDR3 has 16 residues. The CDR3 DNA sequence: TGCGCCAGCAGCTGGGGGACAGGGGCGAGCACAGATACGCAGTATTTT. Amino acids: CASSWGTGASTDTQYF.

V and J are TRBV7-8 and TRBJ2-7, with 7 bases aligning to TRBD1. The J segment lost 0 bases and the V segment lost 5 bases, leaving 7 bases of the junction unmatched. CDR3 length: 15 amino acids. The germline V gene has CDR1 SGHVS and CDR2 FQNEAQ. CDR3 nucleotide sequence: TGTGCCAGCAGCCCCCGGACAGGATTCTCCTACGAGCAGTACTTC. Protein sequence: CASSPRTGFSYEQYF. The full variable domain, in which reference TRBV7-8 and TRBJ2-7 provide the parts outside the CDR3, is GAGVSQSPRYKVAKRGQDVALRCDPISGHVSLFWYQQALGQGPEFLTYFQNEAQLDKSGLPSDRFFAERPEGSVSTLKIQRTQQEDSAVYLCASSPRTGFSYEQYFGPGTRLTVT.

V is TRBV5-1 and J is TRBJ2-3; D is unclear. CDR1 and CDR2 from the germline V gene are SGHRS and YFSETQ. The V end was cut by 1 base, the J end by 0 bases, with 9 bases between. This CDR3 comprises 15 residues. The CDR3 loop reads CASSLTEASTDTQYF. As DNA, the CDR3 is TGCGCCAGCAGCTTGACTGAGGCTAGCACAGATACGCAGTATTTT.

V usage is TRBV12-5 and J usage is TRBJ1-1; 8 positions agree with TRBD1. Unmatched junction bases numbered 13, after V lost 0 bases and J lost 1 base. The CDR3 loop spans 19 amino acids. Germline-derived CDR1 and CDR2 are LGHNT and FRNRAP. The CDR3 nucleotides are TGTGCTAGTGGTTTGGTACGGTTTCCCAGGGGGCAGGGGAACACTGAAGCTTTCTTT. It is translated as CASGLVRFPRGQGNTEAFF.

This chain's CDR3 is CSVDANDRGTDTQYF. CDR3 sequence (DNA): TGCAGCGTTGATGCCAACGACAGGGGCACAGATACGCAGTATTTT. The chain has TRBV29-1 and TRBJ2-3, with TRBD1 identical over 7 bases. CDR1 is SQVTM, CDR2 ANQGSEA, per germline. The V segment lost 3 bases and the J segment 1 base; nucleotides outside the gene matches: 7. CDR3 length equals 15 residues.

The chain joins TRBV9 to TRBJ1-1, with TRBD1 identical over 9 bases. J was trimmed by 2 bases and V by 4 bases; bases with no gene match: 18. Germline V gene sequence: CDR1 SGDLS, CDR2 YYNGEE. The CDR3 consists of 19 residues. CDR3 in amino acids: CASSPRDRARFGPNTEAFF. The CDR3 DNA is TGTGCCAGCAGCCCCCGGGACAGGGCACGTTTTGGTCCAAACACTGAAGCTTTCTTT.

The CDR3 nucleotides are TGTGCCAGCACATTAGCAGGCGGGGCCTACGAGCAGTACTTC. Translating gives CASTLAGGAYEQYF. This chain links TRBV3-1 (or the pseudogene TRBV3-2) with TRBJ2-7; D might be TRBD2 (6 bases). From germline, CDR1 is LGHDT and CDR2 YNNKEL (reference sequence). Between the trimmed V and J ends, which lost 7 bases and 2 bases, there was a span of 15 bases. This CDR3 has 14 residues.

The table lists this clone with a count of one. The genes are TRBV21-1 and TRBJ1-5. TRBV21-1 constitutes a pseudogene. This CDR3 has 18 amino acids. CDR3: CASSKDVSPGGRNQPQHF. CDR3 bases: TGTGCCAGCAGCAAAGATGTATCCCCCGGGGGAAGAAATCAGCCCCAGCATTTT.

The rearrangement uses TRBV5-1 and TRBJ2-6, with a possible D match to TRBD1 (6 bases). Trimming removed 4 bases from V and 3 bases from J, with 17 bases in between. Germline assignment: CDR1 SGHRS and CDR2 YFSETQ. The CDR3 is 17 residues long. CDR3 amino acids: CASSTGTSDLGANVLTF. The DNA of the CDR3 is TGCGCCAGCAGCACCGGGACATCTGACCTTGGGGCCAACGTCCTGACTTTC.

The genes are TRBV19 and TRBJ2-4; D may be TRBD2 (5 bases). The CDR3 consists of 14 residues. Trimming pared 10 bases from V and 1 base from J, leaving 14 bases between. Germline V gene lookup returns CDR1 LNHDA and CDR2 SQIVND (reference sequence). The DNA of the CDR3 is TGTGCCACTTCTCGGGGTGAGGCCAAAAACATTCAGTACTTC. This translates into CATSRGEAKNIQYF.

This chain links TRBV7-9 with TRBJ1-4; 7 nucleotides align to TRBD1. The CDR3 runs 15 residues. Germline assignment: CDR1 SEHNR and CDR2 FQNEAQ (reference sequence). V shed 5 bases, J shed 8 bases, and the junction held 11 bases outside the gene matches. The chain's CDR3 is CASSEGQPSTEKLFF. In DNA form, the CDR3 reads TGTGCCAGCAGCGAGGGACAGCCATCTACGGAAAAACTGTTTTTT.

The chain links TRBV2 to TRBJ2-7; the match to TRBD2 covers 7 bases. The V gene's germline CDR1 is SNHLY and CDR2 FYNNEI. Losses at the gene ends were 6 bases for V and 2 bases for J; bases not matched to a gene: 4. This CDR3 is 13 amino acids long. CDR3 coding DNA: TGTGCCAGCAGGTCGCTAGCGGCCTACGAGCAGTACTTC. Translated, it gives CASRSLAAYEQYF.

The rearrangement links TRBV3-1 (or the pseudogene TRBV3-2) to TRBJ2-5; possibly TRBD2 for D (5 bases). Germline V lookup: CDR1 LGHDT, CDR2 YNNKEL (reference sequence). This CDR3 spans 14 amino acids. The V end was cut by 6 bases, the J end by 2 bases, with 13 bases between. Here the CDR3 DNA reads TGTGCCAGCAGGCCCGCCCCGGGGCAAGAGACCCAGTACTTC. Translating gives CASRPAPGQETQYF.

This CDR3 reads CASSIGGGGNTEAFF. The CDR3 bases are TGTGCCAGTAGTATAGGTGGGGGCGGCAACACTGAAGCTTTCTTT. This chain uses TRBV19 with TRBJ1-1; D is possibly TRBD1 (6 bases). Per germline, CDR1 LNHDA and CDR2 SQIVND (reference sequence). Trimming removed 1 base at V and 2 bases at J, with 11 bases between. The CDR3 consists of 15 residues.